The 6 T cell receptor beta chains below were found in one sample sequenced in a study of graft-versus-host responses after intestinal transplantation. Antigen specificity for these receptors is unknown. Profiled with immunoSEQ multiplex PCR; TCRdb holds only in-frame clones, not every one. The sample lists 85,000 to 90,000 clones; roughly 89% were seen once. Sample: unstimulated CD4+ T cells sorted from spleen or lymph node cells, taken before intestinal transplant. These TCRs come from a human donor who received an intestinal transplant.

The V call is TRBV5-1, the J call TRBJ2-1; 14 nucleotides agree with TRBD2. Germline assignment: CDR1 SGHRS and CDR2 YFSETQ. V dropped 3 bases and J dropped 2; count of bases not matched to a gene: 7. The CDR3 contains 18 residues. CDR3 sequence: CASSSPGLAGGTYNEQFF. The CDR3 coding sequence is TGCGCCAGCAGCTCCCCCGGACTAGCGGGAGGAACCTACAATGAGCAGTTCTTC.

This clone was counted once. The rearrangement joins TRBV19 to TRBJ2-7; D not certain. The germline V gene encodes CDR1 LNHDA and CDR2 SQIVND (reference sequence). There are 13 residues in the CDR3. Trimming stripped 4 bases from V and 3 bases from J, with 10 bases between. Here the CDR3 reads CASSTSPGYEQYF. CDR3 bases: TGTGCCAGTAGTACGAGCCCAGGCTACGAGCAGTACTTC.

In the case of this clone: One end of the junction fails to match germline, which may point to a read error. The chain employs TRBV19 and TRBJ1-3; 8 bases agree with TRBD1. There are 15 residues in the CDR3. Per the germline V gene, CDR1 is LNHDA and CDR2 is SQIVND (reference sequence). CDR3 bases: TGTGCCAGCGACAGGGGTCCTAGCTCTGGAGACACCATATATTTT. Its protein is CASDRGPSSGDTIYF. The variable domain in full, completed from reference TRBV19 and TRBJ1-3, reads DGGITQSPKYLFRKEGQNVTLSCEQNLNHDAMYWYRQDPGQGLRLIYYSQIVNDFQKGDIAEGYSVSREKKESFPLTVTSAQKNPTAFYLCASDRGPSSGDTIYFGEGSWLTVV.

CDR3: CASSEGEFYGYTF. CDR3 sequence (DNA): TGCGCCAGCAGTGAGGGGGAATTCTATGGCTACACCTTC. The J gene is TRBJ1-2, the V gene TRBV10-2; no reliable D call. The CDR3 runs 13 residues. Germline V gives CDR1 WSHSY, CDR2 SAAADI. Trimming cost V 2 bases and J 4 bases, with 8 bases left between them.

The chain employs TRBV6-5 and TRBJ2-2, with a tentative D call TRBD1 (5 bases). Germline CDR1 and CDR2: MNHEY and SVGAGI. Trimming stripped 6 bases from V and 3 bases from J, with 11 bases between. This CDR3 is built from 14 residues. CDR3 amino acids: CASRLLTDTGELFF. DNA of the CDR3: TGTGCCAGCAGGTTATTGACAGACACCGGGGAGCTGTTTTTT.

The chain combines TRBV6-1 with TRBJ1-2; D uncertain. The CDR3 totals 15 residues. Per the germline V gene, CDR1 is MNHNS and CDR2 is SASEGT. Trimming left V 2 bases short and J 4 bases short, with 14 bases between. The CDR3 sequence is CASSELLTVVYGYTF. The CDR3 region has the DNA TGTGCCAGCAGTGAACTGCTGACCGTGGTCTATGGCTACACCTTC.